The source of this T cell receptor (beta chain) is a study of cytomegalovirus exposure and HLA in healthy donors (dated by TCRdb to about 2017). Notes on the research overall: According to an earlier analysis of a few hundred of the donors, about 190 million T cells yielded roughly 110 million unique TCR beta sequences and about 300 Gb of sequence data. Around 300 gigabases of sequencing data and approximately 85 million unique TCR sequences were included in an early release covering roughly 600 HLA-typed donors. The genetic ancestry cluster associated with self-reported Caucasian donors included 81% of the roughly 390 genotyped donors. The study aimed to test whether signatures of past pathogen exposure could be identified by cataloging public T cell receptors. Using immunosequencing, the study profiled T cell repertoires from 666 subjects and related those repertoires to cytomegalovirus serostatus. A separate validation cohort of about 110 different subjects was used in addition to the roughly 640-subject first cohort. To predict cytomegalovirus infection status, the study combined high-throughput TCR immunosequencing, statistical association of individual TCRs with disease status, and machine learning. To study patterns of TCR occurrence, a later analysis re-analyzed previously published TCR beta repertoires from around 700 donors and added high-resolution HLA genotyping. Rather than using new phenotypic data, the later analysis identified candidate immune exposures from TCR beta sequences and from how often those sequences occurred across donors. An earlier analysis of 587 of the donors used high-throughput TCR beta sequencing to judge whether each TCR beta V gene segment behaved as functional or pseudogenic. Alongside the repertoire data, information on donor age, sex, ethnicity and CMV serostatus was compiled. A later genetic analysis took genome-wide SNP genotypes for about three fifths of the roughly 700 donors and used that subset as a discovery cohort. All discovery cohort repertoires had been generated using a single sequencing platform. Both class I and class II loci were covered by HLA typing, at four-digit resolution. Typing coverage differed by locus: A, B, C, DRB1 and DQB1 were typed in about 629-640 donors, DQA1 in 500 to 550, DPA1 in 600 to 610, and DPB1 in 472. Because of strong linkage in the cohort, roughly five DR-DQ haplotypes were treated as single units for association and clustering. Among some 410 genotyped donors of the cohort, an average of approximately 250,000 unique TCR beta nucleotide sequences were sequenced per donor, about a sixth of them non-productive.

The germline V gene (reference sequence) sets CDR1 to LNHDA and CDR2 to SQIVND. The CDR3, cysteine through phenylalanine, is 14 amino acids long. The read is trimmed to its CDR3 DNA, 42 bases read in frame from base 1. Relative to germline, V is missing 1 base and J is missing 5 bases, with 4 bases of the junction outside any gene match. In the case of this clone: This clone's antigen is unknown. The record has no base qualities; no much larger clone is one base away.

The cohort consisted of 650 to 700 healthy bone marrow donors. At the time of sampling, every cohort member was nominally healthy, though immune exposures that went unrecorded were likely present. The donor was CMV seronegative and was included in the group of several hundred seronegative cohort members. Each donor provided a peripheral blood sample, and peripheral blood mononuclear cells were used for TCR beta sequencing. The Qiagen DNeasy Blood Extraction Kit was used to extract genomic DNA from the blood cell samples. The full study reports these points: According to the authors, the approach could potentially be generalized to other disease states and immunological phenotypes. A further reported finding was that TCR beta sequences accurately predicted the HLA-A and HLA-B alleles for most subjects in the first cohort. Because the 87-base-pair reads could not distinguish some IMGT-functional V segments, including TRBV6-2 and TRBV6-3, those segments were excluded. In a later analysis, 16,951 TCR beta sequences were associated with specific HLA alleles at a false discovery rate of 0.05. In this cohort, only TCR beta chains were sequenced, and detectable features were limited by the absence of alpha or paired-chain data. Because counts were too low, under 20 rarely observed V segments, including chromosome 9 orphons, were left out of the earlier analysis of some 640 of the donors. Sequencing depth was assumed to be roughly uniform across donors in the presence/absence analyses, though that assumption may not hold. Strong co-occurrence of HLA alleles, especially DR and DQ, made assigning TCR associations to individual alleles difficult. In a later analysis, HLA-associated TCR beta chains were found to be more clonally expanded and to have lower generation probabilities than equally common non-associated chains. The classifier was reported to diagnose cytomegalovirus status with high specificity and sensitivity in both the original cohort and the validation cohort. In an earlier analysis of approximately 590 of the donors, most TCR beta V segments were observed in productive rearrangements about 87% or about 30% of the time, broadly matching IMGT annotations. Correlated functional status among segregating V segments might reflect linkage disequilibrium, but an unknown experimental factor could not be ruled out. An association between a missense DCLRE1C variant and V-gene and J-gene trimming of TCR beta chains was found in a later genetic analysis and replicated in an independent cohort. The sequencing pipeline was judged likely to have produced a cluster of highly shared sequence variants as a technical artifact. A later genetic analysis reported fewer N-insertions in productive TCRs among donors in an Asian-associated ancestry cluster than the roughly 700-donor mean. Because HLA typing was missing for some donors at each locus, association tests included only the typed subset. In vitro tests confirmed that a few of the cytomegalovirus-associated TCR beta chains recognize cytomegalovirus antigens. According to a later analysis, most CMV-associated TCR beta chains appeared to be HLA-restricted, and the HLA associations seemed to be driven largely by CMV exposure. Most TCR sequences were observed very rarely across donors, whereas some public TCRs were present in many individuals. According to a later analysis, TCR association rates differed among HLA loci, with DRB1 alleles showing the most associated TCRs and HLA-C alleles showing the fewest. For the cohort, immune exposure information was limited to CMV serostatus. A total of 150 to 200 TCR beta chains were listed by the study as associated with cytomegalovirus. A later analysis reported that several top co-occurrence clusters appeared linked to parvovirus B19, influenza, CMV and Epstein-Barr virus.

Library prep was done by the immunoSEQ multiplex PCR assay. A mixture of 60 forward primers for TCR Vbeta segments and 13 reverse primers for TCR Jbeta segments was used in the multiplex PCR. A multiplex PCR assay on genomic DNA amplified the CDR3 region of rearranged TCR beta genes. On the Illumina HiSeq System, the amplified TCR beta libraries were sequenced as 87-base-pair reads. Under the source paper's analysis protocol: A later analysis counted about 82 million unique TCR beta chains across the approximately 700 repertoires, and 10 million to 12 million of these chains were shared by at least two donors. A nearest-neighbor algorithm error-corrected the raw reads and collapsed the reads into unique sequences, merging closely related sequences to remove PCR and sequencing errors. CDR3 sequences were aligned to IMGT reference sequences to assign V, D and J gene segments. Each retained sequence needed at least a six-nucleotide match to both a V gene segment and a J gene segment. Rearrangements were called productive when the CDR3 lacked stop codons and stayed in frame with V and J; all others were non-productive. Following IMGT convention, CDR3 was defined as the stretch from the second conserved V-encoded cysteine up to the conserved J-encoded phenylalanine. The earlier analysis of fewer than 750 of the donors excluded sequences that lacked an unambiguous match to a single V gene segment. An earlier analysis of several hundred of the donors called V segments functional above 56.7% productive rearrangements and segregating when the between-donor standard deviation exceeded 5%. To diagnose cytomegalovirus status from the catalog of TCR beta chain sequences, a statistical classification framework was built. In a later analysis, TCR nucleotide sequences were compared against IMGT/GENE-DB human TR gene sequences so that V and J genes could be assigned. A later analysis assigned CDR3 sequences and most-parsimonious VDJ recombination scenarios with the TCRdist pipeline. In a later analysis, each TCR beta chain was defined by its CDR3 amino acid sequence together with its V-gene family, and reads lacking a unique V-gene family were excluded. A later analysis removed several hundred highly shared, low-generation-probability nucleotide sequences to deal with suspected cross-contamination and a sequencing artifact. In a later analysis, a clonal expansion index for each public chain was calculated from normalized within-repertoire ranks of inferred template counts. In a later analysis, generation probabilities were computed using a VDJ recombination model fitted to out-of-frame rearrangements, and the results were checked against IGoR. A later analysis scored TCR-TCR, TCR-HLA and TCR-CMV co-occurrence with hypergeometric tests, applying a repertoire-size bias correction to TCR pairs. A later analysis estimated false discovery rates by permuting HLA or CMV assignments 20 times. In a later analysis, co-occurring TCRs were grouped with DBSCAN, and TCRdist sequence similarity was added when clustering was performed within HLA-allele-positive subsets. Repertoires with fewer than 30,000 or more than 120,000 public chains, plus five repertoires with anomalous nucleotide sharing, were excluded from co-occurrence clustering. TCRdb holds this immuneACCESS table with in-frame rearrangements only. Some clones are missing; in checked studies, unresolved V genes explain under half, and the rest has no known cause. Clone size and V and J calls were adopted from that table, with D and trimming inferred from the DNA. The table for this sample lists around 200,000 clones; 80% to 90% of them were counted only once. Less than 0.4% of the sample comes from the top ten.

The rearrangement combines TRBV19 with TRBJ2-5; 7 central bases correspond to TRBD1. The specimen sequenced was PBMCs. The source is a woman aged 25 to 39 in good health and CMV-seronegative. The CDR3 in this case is CASSIGIRGETQYF. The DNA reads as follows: TGTGCCAGTAGTATAGGTATCAGGGGGGAGACCCAGTACTTC.